This TCR beta chain was retrieved from a study of cytomegalovirus exposure and HLA in healthy donors. This CDR3 has 15 residues. V lost 3 bases and J lost 2; bases outside the gene matches: 7. Germline-derived CDR1 and CDR2 are MDHEN and SYDVKM. The PCR used 60 Vbeta and 13 Jbeta primers. Method: immunoSEQ multiplex PCR; TCRdb's copy keeps in-frame clones and lacks some. The sample has about 120,000 clones; around 87% are singletons. The chain links TRBV28 to TRBJ2-7, with 7 bases that match TRBD2. The clonotype comes from a man between 35 and 55 years old in good health and CMV-seronegative. The sample consisted of PBMCs. This chain's CDR3 is CASSLGTTGTYEQYF. As DNA, the CDR3 is TGTGCCAGCAGTTTGGGGACTACAGGAACCTACGAGCAGTACTTC.